These 26 T cell receptor beta chains share one sample of origin, sequenced in a study of T-cell memory formation after mild COVID-19. TCRdb itself ran the 5' RACE reads through MiXCR, one entry per CDR3 protein. The repertoire includes more than 350,000 distinct CDR3 sequences, roughly 20% of them detected once, and approximately 12% sits in the top ten. Sequenced material: PBMCs or a T cell subset sorted from them (not recorded which). These receptor sequences come from an adult woman who had mild COVID-19 (a few samples of this study predate the infection). Cell type and time point are not known.

This clonotype has just a few counts. V usage is TRBV30 and J usage is TRBJ2-2; D call uncertain. The CDR3 runs 11 residues. The germline V and J ends were trimmed by 5 bases and 3 bases, with 4 bases remaining between them. CDR1 and CDR2 from the germline V gene are GTSNPN and SVGIG (reference sequence). CDR3 bases: TGTGCCTGGTGGCACACCGGGGAGCTGTTTTTT. Amino acids: CAWWHTGELFF.

The chain employs TRBV7-2 and TRBJ1-2; 9 nucleotides agree with TRBD1. The J segment lost 1 base and the V segment lost 5 bases, leaving 5 bases of the junction unmatched. The CDR3 sequence is 15 residues long. CDR1 and CDR2 (germline): SGHTA, FQGNSA. This chain's CDR3 is CASSQDRGINYGYTF. Here the CDR3 DNA reads TGTGCCAGCAGCCAGGACAGGGGTATTAACTATGGCTACACCTTC. Full variable domain (outside the CDR3, taken from reference TRBV7-2 and TRBJ1-2): GAGVSQSPSNKVTEKGKDVELRCDPISGHTALYWYRQSLGQGLEFLIYFQGNSAPDKSGLPSDRFSAERTGGSVSTLTIQRTQQEDSAVYLCASSQDRGINYGYTFGSGTRLTVV.

CDR3 sequence: CASRRGQGGGYGYTF. The CDR3 bases are TGTGCCAGCAGGAGAGGACAGGGCGGCGGCTATGGCTACACCTTC. The V call is TRBV6-5, the J call TRBJ1-2; 8 bases line up with TRBD1. Germline trimming cut 6 bases from V and 4 bases from J; bases unmatched to any gene: 10. The CDR3 length is 15 residues. CDR1 and CDR2 from the germline V gene are MNHEY and SVGAGI.

This clonotype has just a few counts. The chain recombines TRBV12-3 or TRBV12-4 with TRBJ2-1; D possibly matches TRBD1 or TRBD2 (5 bases each). The length of the CDR3 is 13 residues. The V gene lost 8 bases and the J gene lost 9 bases, with 17 bases spanning the gap. CDR3 bases: TGTGCCAGCTCCCTGGGGGTGAACGGTGAGCAGTTCTTC. This gives the protein CASSLGVNGEQFF.

This clonotype has only a few counts. The chain links TRBV3-1 to TRBJ1-5, with D perhaps TRBD1 (5 bases). This CDR3 is built from 14 residues. Germline CDR1 LGHDT, CDR2 YNNKEL (reference sequence). V was clipped by 4 bases and J by 7 bases, with 14 bases between them. The CDR3 DNA sequence: TGTGCCAGCAGCCCTCGGGTCAGGGACCAGCCCCAGCATTTT. This codes for CASSPRVRDQPQHF.

This chain uses TRBV5-4 with TRBJ1-6; D ambiguous. Trimming took off 1 base at V and 10 bases at J, with 24 bases between the two ends. Germline V CDR1 and CDR2: SGHNT, YYREEE (reference sequence). This CDR3 has 18 residues. The CDR3 DNA is TGTGCCAGCAGCTTGTATTCCGGCCTCGCGACGGTGGACTCACCCCTCCACTTT. This gives the protein CASSLYSGLATVDSPLHF.

In this sample, this clonotype turned up a few times. V gene TRBV4-3 combines with J gene TRBJ2-4; D might be TRBD2 (5 bases). The CDR3 covers 15 residues. V lost 0 bases and J 6 bases, leaving 12 bases between the germline ends. The germline gives CDR1 LGHNA, CDR2 YSLEER. The CDR3 spells CASSQDLAAGNIQYF. The CDR3, as DNA: TGCGCCAGCAGCCAAGATCTTGCGGCGGGAAACATTCAGTACTTC.

This sequence joins TRBV5-1 and TRBJ1-2; D is perhaps TRBD1 (5 bases). Germline values: CDR1 SGHRS, CDR2 YFSETQ. V lost 0 bases, J lost 4 bases, and 13 bases lay in between. The CDR3 totals 15 residues. The CDR3 loop reads CASSLVGGSGYGYTF. The DNA of the CDR3 is TGCGCCAGCAGCTTGGTGGGGGGATCCGGCTATGGCTACACCTTC. The whole variable domain, remainder taken from reference TRBV5-1 and TRBJ1-2, is KAGVTQTPRYLIKTRGQQVTLSCSPISGHRSVSWYQQTPGQGLQFLFEYFSETQRNKGNFPGRFSGRQFSNSRSEMNVSTLELGDSALYLCASSLVGGSGYGYTFGSGTRLTVV.

V usage is TRBV9 and J usage is TRBJ2-7; 10 bases map to TRBD2. CDR1 is SGDLS and CDR2 is YYNGEE in the germline V gene. With V trimmed by 4 bases and J by 6 bases, 7 bases remained unmatched. This CDR3 is built from 14 residues. The CDR3 is CASSLASGRSEQYF. In DNA form, the CDR3 reads TGTGCCAGCAGCTTAGCTAGCGGGAGAAGCGAGCAGTACTTC.

In its sample, this clonotype was seen a few times. The gene calls are TRBV6-4 and TRBJ1-1; the match to TRBD1 covers 7 bases. The CDR3 extends over 15 amino acids. Germline CDR1 MRHNA, CDR2 SNTAGT. V shed 0 bases, J shed 2 bases, and the junction held 3 bases outside the gene matches. The chain's CDR3 is CASSDSPGGNTEAFF. CDR3 sequence (DNA): TGTGCCAGCAGTGACTCCCCAGGGGGAAACACTGAAGCTTTCTTT.

This clonotype was found a few times. The chain is built from TRBV12-3 or TRBV12-4 and TRBJ1-5; maybe TRBD1 (5 bases). The CDR3 is 12 amino acids. The V and J ends lost 7 bases and 7 bases respectively, with 11 bases between them. CDR3 protein: CASTRGDQPQHF. CDR3 DNA: TGTGCCAGCACCCGGGGGGACCAGCCCCAGCATTTT.

The gene calls are TRBV7-9 and TRBJ2-5; TRBD2 matches at 7 bases. The germline CDR1 and CDR2 sequences are SEHNR and FQNEAQ (reference sequence). The CDR3 runs 16 residues. J gave up 1 base and V 5 bases, and 10 bases lay outside the gene matches. For the CDR3, the DNA is TGTGCCAGCAGCACCAGCCCACTAGCGCCCCAAGAGACCCAGTACTTC. It codes for CASSTSPLAPQETQYF.

The table lists this clonotype with a count of one. The chain employs TRBV5-5 and TRBJ1-4; tentatively, D is TRBD1 (5 bases). Germline V gene lookup returns CDR1 SGHKS and CDR2 YYEKEE (reference sequence). Trimming took off 7 bases at V and 7 bases at J, with 14 bases between the two ends. The CDR3 contains 13 residues. This CDR3 reads CASYLRGGEKLFF. The CDR3 DNA sequence: TGTGCCAGCTATCTGAGGGGTGGTGAAAAACTGTTTTTT. The entire variable domain, with the rest obtained from reference TRBV5-5 and TRBJ1-4, is as follows: DAGVTQSPTHLIKTRGQQVTLRCSPISGHKSVSWYQQVLGQGPQFIFQYYEKEERGRGNFPDRFSARQFPNYSSELNVNALLLGDSALYLCASYLRGGEKLFFGSGTQLSVL.

The V and J genes are TRBV6-5 and TRBJ1-5, with D perhaps TRBD1 (5 bases). Germline CDR1 is MNHEY and CDR2 is SVGAGI. CDR3 size: 15 residues. Trimming shortened V by 6 bases and J by 3 bases, and 15 bases separated the two germline ends. The CDR3 DNA reads TGTGCCAGCAGGCGACAGCAACAGGACAATCAGCCCCAGCATTTT. As protein: CASRRQQQDNQPQHF.

This sequence joins TRBV7-9 and TRBJ1-2, with D unclear. Germline loops: CDR1 SEHNR, CDR2 FQNEAQ (reference sequence). V was pared by 1 base and J by 8 bases, with 17 bases between. This CDR3 is built from 15 residues. CDR3 nucleotide sequence: TGTGCCAGCAGCTTAGAAGCCCTACTCCCTATCGGCTACACCTTC. Its protein product is CASSLEALLPIGYTF.

The chain carries TRBV6-6 and TRBJ1-4, with TRBD1 as a possible D gene (6 bases). The germline CDR1 and CDR2 sequences are MNHNY and SVGAGI (reference sequence). V was shortened by 0 bases and J by 5 bases, with 13 bases between the two germline ends. This CDR3 comprises 16 residues. The CDR3 DNA reads TGTGCCAGCAGTTACTCAACAGGGTTGGAAAATGAAAAACTGTTTTTT. Translated: CASSYSTGLENEKLFF.

The J gene is TRBJ1-5, the V gene TRBV7-2; a possible D gene is TRBD1 (6 bases). This CDR3 has 15 residues. V was trimmed by 2 bases and J by 2 bases, leaving 10 bases between them. The V gene's germline CDR1 is SGHTA and CDR2 FQGNSA. The CDR3 region is CASSLHRAGNQPQHF. The CDR3 coding sequence is TGTGCCAGCAGCTTACACAGGGCGGGCAATCAGCCCCAGCATTTT.

The table lists this clonotype with a few counts. The chain is built from TRBV5-1 and TRBJ2-1; D is unresolved. Trimming cost V 2 bases and J 2 bases, with 5 bases left between them. CDR1 is SGHRS and CDR2 is YFSETQ in the germline V gene. The CDR3 runs 13 residues. CDR3 loop: CASSLRAYNEQFF. CDR3 nucleotide sequence: TGCGCCAGCAGCTTACGGGCCTACAATGAGCAGTTCTTC.

This clonotype was counted only a few times. The chain couples TRBV11-2 to TRBJ2-3; 7 nucleotides agree with TRBD2. Losses at the gene ends were 6 bases for V and 3 bases for J; bases not matched to a gene: 6. The V gene's germline CDR1 is SGHAT and CDR2 FQNNGV. The CDR3 covers 14 residues. The chain's CDR3 is CASRVPGGTDTQYF. As DNA, the CDR3 is TGTGCCAGCAGGGTACCGGGGGGTACAGATACGCAGTATTTT.

This clonotype appeared a few times. The J gene is TRBJ2-7, the V gene TRBV18, with TRBD2 identical over 7 bases. The length of the CDR3 is 16 residues. CDR1 is KGHSH, CDR2 LQKENI, per germline. V dropped 3 bases and J dropped 0; count of bases not matched to a gene: 8. The DNA of the CDR3 is TGTGCCAGCTCACCCTCTTCGGGCGGGGGCTCCTACGAGCAGTACTTC. Residues: CASSPSSGGGSYEQYF.

The chain has TRBV12-3 or TRBV12-4 and TRBJ1-2; D is ambiguous. CDR3 length: 14 residues. V lost 6 bases to trimming and J lost 1 base, with 12 bases between them. Here the CDR3 DNA reads TGTGCCAGCAGGTCGGCCCCCAATAACTATGGCTACACCTTC. Amino acids: CASRSAPNNYGYTF.

This clonotype appeared a few times. The rearrangement joins TRBV19 to TRBJ2-1, with 7 positions matching TRBD2. V dropped 5 bases and J dropped 6; count of bases not matched to a gene: 10. CDR1 LNHDA and CDR2 SQIVND come from the germline V gene (reference sequence). CDR3 size: 15 residues. CDR3 in amino acids: CASSSPGGLSNEQFF. The DNA of the CDR3 is TGTGCCAGTAGTTCCCCGGGAGGTCTGTCCAATGAGCAGTTCTTC. Full variable domain (outside the CDR3, taken from reference TRBV19 and TRBJ2-1): DGGITQSPKYLFRKEGQNVTLSCEQNLNHDAMYWYRQDPGQGLRLIYYSQIVNDFQKGDIAEGYSVSREKKESFPLTVTSAQKNPTAFYLCASSSPGGLSNEQFFGPGTRLTVL.

The V and J genes are TRBV5-1 and TRBJ2-1, with a tentative D call TRBD2 (5 bases). V was shortened by 4 bases and J by 6 bases, with 17 bases between the two germline ends. The CDR3 is 15 residues long. Germline CDR1 SGHRS, CDR2 YFSETQ. The DNA of the CDR3 is TGCGCCAGCAGCCCTCGGCGGGCCTTCTCCAATGAGCAGTTCTTC. Residues: CASSPRRAFSNEQFF.

This clonotype was detected a few times. This chain links TRBV4-1 with TRBJ2-6; 9 nucleotides line up with TRBD1. The CDR3 is 19 residues long. The ends lost 4 bases at V and 2 bases at J; junction bases unmatched: 12. Per the germline V gene, CDR1 is MGHRA and CDR2 is YSYEKL. The CDR3 protein is CASSRGTDRGGAGANVLTF. DNA of the CDR3: TGCGCCAGCAGCCGCGGTACGGACAGGGGCGGGGCTGGGGCCAACGTCCTGACTTTC.

This clonotype was recorded a few times. The chain joins TRBV11-2 to TRBJ2-3, with TRBD2 as a possible D gene (6 bases). The CDR3 extends over 16 amino acids. The V gene lost 5 bases and the J gene lost 2 bases, with 17 bases spanning the gap. Germline V gene data show CDR1 as SGHAT and CDR2 as FQNNGV. The CDR3 protein is CASSPYSGSLTDTQYF. CDR3 bases: TGTGCCAGCAGCCCATATTCCGGGAGCCTCACAGATACGCAGTATTTT.

The CDR3 reads CASSSGRKGEQYF. The CDR3 DNA sequence: TGTGCCAGCAGCTCGGGTCGAAAAGGGGAGCAGTACTTC. This sequence joins TRBV7-9 and TRBJ2-7, with D hard to call. Germline V gene lookup returns CDR1 SEHNR and CDR2 FQNEAQ (reference sequence). Trimming removed 4 bases from V and 7 bases from J, with 14 bases in between. This CDR3 is built from 13 residues.